The present entry profiles one TCR beta chain with its context. As yet, its antigen is unknown. The data belong to a study of cytomegalovirus exposure and HLA in healthy donors. Study-wide background: The same platform was used for the 90 to 150 validation repertoires and the roughly 730 first-cohort repertoires, a later analysis reported.

V lost 6 bases to trimming and J lost 5 bases, with 10 bases between them. Germline V gives CDR1 SNHLY, CDR2 FYNNEI. CDR3 length equals 12 residues. Notes on the study in general: Rarity marked most TCR sequences, yet some public TCRs occurred in many donors. One later analysis, an examination of the 120 validation repertoires, found that first-cohort TCR clusters tended to co-occur in them.

Clones were read by immunoSEQ multiplex PCR, and TCRdb kept only the in-frame ones, dropping some. This sample carries roughly 150,000 clones, under 90% of them seen once, and the ten largest clones take 10%. The V call is TRBV2, the J call TRBJ2-5; D is uncertain. Source material: PBMCs. This TCR came from a woman aged 18-29 years in good health and CMV-seropositive. The CDR3 nucleotides read TGTGCCAGCAGCCCTGGGCTGGAGACCCAGTACTTC. Translation gives CASSPGLETQYF.